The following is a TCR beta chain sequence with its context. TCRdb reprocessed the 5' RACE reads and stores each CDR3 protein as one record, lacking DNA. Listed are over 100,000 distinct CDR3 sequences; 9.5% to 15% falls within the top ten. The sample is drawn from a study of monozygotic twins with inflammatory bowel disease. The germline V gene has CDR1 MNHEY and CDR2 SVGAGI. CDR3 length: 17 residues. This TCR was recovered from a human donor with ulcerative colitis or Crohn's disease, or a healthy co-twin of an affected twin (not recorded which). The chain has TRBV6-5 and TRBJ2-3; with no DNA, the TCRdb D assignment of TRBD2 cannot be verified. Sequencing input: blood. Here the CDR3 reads CASSWTSGGSSTDTQYF.